This TCR beta chain stems from a study of blood T cell repertoires in COVID-19. Study overall: T cells, B-cell-depleted T cells, or PBMCs provided the cDNA or gDNA that served as material.

Per the germline V gene, CDR1 is LGHNA and CDR2 is YNFKEQ. With 0 bases removed from V and 4 bases from J, the gap between germline ends came to 21 bases. The CDR3 has 18 amino acids. Recruitment covered about two dozen US areas and drew participants whose ages spanned roughly 18 to 100 years. Researchers sorted participants into cohorts using their self-reported clinical history. TCRdb's copy holds only in-frame clones and misses some; the assay was immunoSEQ multiplex PCR. This table has about 440,000 clones, about 85% appearing once. The specimen sequenced was PBMCs or T cells enriched from blood (not recorded which). This chain uses TRBV4-2 with TRBJ1-2; TRBD1 is a possible D gene (6 bases). The clonotype comes from a woman younger than 35 with acute COVID-19. CDR3 region: CASSQDGTQVLAGYGYTF. The CDR3 DNA reads TGTGCCAGCAGCCAAGACGGGACACAAGTATTAGCTGGCTATGGCTACACCTTC.